What follows are 23 T cell receptor beta chains derived from one specimen sequenced in a study of blood T cells in healthy people across ages. For the second PCR, which ran for about 7 to 12 cycles, a sample-barcoded 5' primer and a J-beta primer mix were used. TCRdb recomputed calls from the 5' RACE reads with MiXCR, one row per CDR3 protein. The top ten clones hold more than 2% of a sample with about 1.8 million distinct CDR3 sequences, roughly 50% of them seen once. The sequenced sample was blood. The receptor set was obtained from a woman in her thirties or forties in good health.

This clonotype was detected a few times. This rearrangement joins TRBV11-2 to TRBJ2-5; D unresolved. The V and J ends lost 5 bases and 7 bases respectively, with 11 bases between them. CDR3 length: 12 amino acids. Germline V gene data show CDR1 as SGHAT and CDR2 as FQNNGV. The CDR3 coding sequence is TGTGCCAGCAGCCCGGGCCCAGGGACCCAGTACTTC. The encoded protein is CASSPGPGTQYF. Full variable domain (remainder filled in from reference TRBV11-2 and TRBJ2-5): EAGVAQSPRYKIIEKRQSVAFWCNPISGHATLYWYQQILGQGPKLLIQFQNNGVVDDSQLPKDRFSAERLKGVDSTLKIQPAKLEDSAVYLCASSPGPGTQYFGPGTRLLVL.

This chain joins TRBV4-1 and TRBJ2-5; D is tentatively TRBD1 or TRBD2 (5 bases each). With the DNA end fitting TRBJ2-4 better, the J assignment may be wrong. The CDR3 length is 15 residues. The V gene's germline CDR1 is MGHRA and CDR2 YSYEKL. CDR3 DNA sequence: TGCGCCAGCAGCCAAGGTCGGGGCAGGTGGGACATTCAGTACTTC. This translates into CASSQGRGRWDIQYF.

CDR3 coding DNA: TGCAGTGCTAGCGAGCGGCAAAAAGAGACCCAGTACTTC. Protein product: CSASERQKETQYF. The gene calls are TRBV20-1 and TRBJ2-5; tentative D call: TRBD2 (5 bases). Germline V gene sequence: CDR1 DFQATT, CDR2 SNEGSKA (reference sequence). The CDR3 length is 13 residues. V was shortened by 3 bases and J by 3 bases, with 11 bases between the two germline ends.

The rearrangement uses TRBV28 and TRBJ2-5, with D possibly matching TRBD2 (5 bases). V dropped 11 bases and J dropped 2 bases, with 18 bases sitting between them. The CDR3 covers 14 residues. CDR1 is MDHEN, CDR2 SYDVKM, per germline. CDR3 DNA sequence: TGTGCCTCCCGCGGGCAAGGGAGTCAAGAGACCCAGTACTTC. Residues: CASRGQGSQETQYF.

This clonotype was seen a handful of times. The chain uses TRBV4-2 and TRBJ1-2; TRBD1 aligns across 8 bases. V shed 1 base, J shed 4 bases, and the junction held 2 bases outside the gene matches. The V gene's germline CDR1 is LGHNA and CDR2 YNFKEQ. The CDR3 covers 14 residues. The DNA for the CDR3 is TGTGCCAGCAGCCAAGGACAGGGGCGCTATGGCTACACCTTC. Its protein is CASSQGQGRYGYTF.

This clonotype has only a few counts. The chain couples TRBV4-3 to TRBJ1-1, with 8 bases fitting TRBD1. The CDR3 length is 13 residues. In germline, CDR1 is LGHNA, CDR2 YSLEER. J was trimmed by 5 bases and V by 4 bases; bases with no gene match: 3. As DNA, the CDR3 is TGCGCCAGCAGCCGGGACAGGAGAACTGAAGCTTTCTTT. Its protein product is CASSRDRRTEAFF.

The chain is built from TRBV24-1 and TRBJ1-5, with TRBD1 matching over 7 bases. Per the germline V gene, CDR1 is KGHDR and CDR2 is SFDVKD. The length of the CDR3 is 14 residues. Trimming removed 9 bases from V and 7 bases from J; junction bases left unmatched: 11. This CDR3 is CATQKTGTGQPQHF. The CDR3, as DNA: TGTGCCACCCAAAAGACAGGGACGGGCCAGCCCCAGCATTTT.

This chain links TRBV5-6 with TRBJ2-1, with D perhaps TRBD1 (6 bases). Germline V CDR1 and CDR2: SGHDT, YYEEEE. V lost 5 bases and J 6 bases, leaving 15 bases between the germline ends. The CDR3 contains 14 residues. The CDR3 DNA reads TGTGCCAGCAGACAGGACAGTCCCTTCAATGAGCAGTTCTTC. Translated: CASRQDSPFNEQFF.

CDR3 residues: CASSLRGDSSYGYTF. The CDR3 nucleotides read TGTGCCAGCAGCTTGAGGGGCGACAGTTCCTATGGCTACACCTTC. The rearrangement links TRBV7-2 to TRBJ1-2, with D perhaps TRBD1 (5 bases). Trimming left V 3 bases short and J 4 bases short, with 15 bases between. Germline-derived CDR1 and CDR2 are SGHTA and FQGNSA. This CDR3 spans 15 amino acids.

The rearrangement uses TRBV20-1 and TRBJ2-7; D is ambiguous. This CDR3 is built from 15 residues. CDR1 is DFQATT, CDR2 SNEGSKA, per germline (reference sequence). Trimming removed 0 bases from V and 3 bases from J, with 15 bases in between. The CDR3 here is CSAREIPAFSYEQYF. The CDR3 DNA sequence: TGCAGTGCTAGAGAGATACCAGCCTTCAGCTACGAGCAGTACTTC.

This sequence joins TRBV5-1 and TRBJ1-2; 7 nucleotides align to TRBD1. The CDR3 totals 13 residues. After removal of 4 bases from V and 8 bases from J, the junction contained 8 bases not matched to a gene. The V gene's germline CDR1 is SGHRS and CDR2 YFSETQ. The CDR3 DNA is TGCGCCAGCAGCACCGGGACAGTAGAAGGCTACACCTTC. This sequence encodes CASSTGTVEGYTF.

This chain links TRBV20-1 with TRBJ2-7, with D unresolved. The DNA end favors TRBJ2-5, so the J call may be wrong. Germline CDR1 reads DFQATT; CDR2 reads SNEGSKA (reference sequence). The CDR3 is 12 residues long. The chain's CDR3 is CSASPTQETQYF. For the CDR3, the DNA is TGCAGTGCTAGCCCGACCCAAGAGACCCAGTACTTC.

This clonotype was found a few times. The chain couples TRBV20-1 to TRBJ2-5; unclear D gene. Germline V gene sequence: CDR1 DFQATT, CDR2 SNEGSKA (reference sequence). There are 13 residues in the CDR3. V lost 0 bases and J lost 3, with 8 bases in between. The chain's CDR3 is CSARDYSKETQYF. The CDR3 DNA reads TGCAGTGCTAGAGATTACAGTAAAGAGACCCAGTACTTC.

This clonotype was counted a few times. The chain carries TRBV10-3 and TRBJ2-1; the D gene could be TRBD1 or TRBD2 (6 bases each). Per the germline V gene, CDR1 is ENHRY and CDR2 is SYGVKD. The ends were cut back, 4 bases at V and 5 bases at J, with 18 bases in the middle. This CDR3 spans 16 amino acids. The CDR3, as DNA: TGTGCCATCAGTGTGAGGGGGGACTTACCCAACAATGAGCAGTTCTTC. Translated, it gives CAISVRGDLPNNEQFF.

J is TRBJ1-2 and V is TRBV7-2; D may be TRBD1 (6 bases). This CDR3 contains 13 residues. Trimming stripped 5 bases from V and 10 bases from J, with 17 bases between. CDR1 is SGHTA, CDR2 FQGNSA, per germline. The CDR3 nucleotides are TGTGCCAGCAGCCTCTCTTCCGGGACACCCTACACCTTC. Amino acid sequence: CASSLSSGTPYTF. Full variable domain (missing parts from reference TRBV7-2 and TRBJ1-2): GAGVSQSPSNKVTEKGKDVELRCDPISGHTALYWYRQSLGQGLEFLIYFQGNSAPDKSGLPSDRFSAERTGGSVSTLTIQRTQQEDSAVYLCASSLSSGTPYTFGSGTRLTVV.

The chain is built from TRBV21-1 and TRBJ2-3. TRBV21-1 is termed a pseudogene. The CDR3 has 13 residues. In DNA form, the CDR3 reads TGTGCCAGCAGCGGTCATAACACAGGTACGCAGTATTTT. Its protein is CASSGHNTGTQYF.

The chain couples TRBV29-1 to TRBJ1-1; D unclear. Germline loops: CDR1 SQVTM, CDR2 ANQGSEA. This CDR3 has 13 amino acids. V shed 4 bases and J shed 1 base, with 10 bases lying between them. CDR3 region: CSVGEGGNTEAFF. DNA for the CDR3: TGCAGCGTTGGGGAGGGTGGGAACACTGAAGCTTTCTTT.

The table lists this clonotype with a few counts. The J gene is TRBJ2-5, the V gene TRBV6-2 or TRBV6-3; tentative D call: TRBD1 (5 bases). CDR1 and CDR2 (germline): MNHEY, SVGEGT. The CDR3 spans 14 residues. Trimming took off 2 bases at V and 1 base at J, with 8 bases between the two ends. In DNA, the CDR3 is TGTGCCAGCAGTTACGCAGGGATCCAAGAGACCCAGTACTTC. Translated, it gives CASSYAGIQETQYF.

The rearrangement joins TRBV27 to TRBJ1-2; perhaps TRBD1 as D (5 bases). The CDR3 runs to 15 residues. The ends were cut back, 2 bases at V and 4 bases at J, with 14 bases in the middle. CDR1 MNHEY and CDR2 SMNVEV come from the germline V gene (reference sequence). This CDR3 reads CASSLLGRALYGYTF. The CDR3 DNA is TGTGCCAGCAGTTTACTTGGCAGGGCCCTCTATGGCTACACCTTC.

The rearrangement links TRBV20-1 to TRBJ2-7, with D perhaps given as TRBD1 or TRBD2 (6 bases each). This CDR3 comprises 15 residues. Germline V gene sequence: CDR1 DFQATT, CDR2 SNEGSKA (reference sequence). V lost 4 bases to trimming and J lost 0 bases, with 16 bases between them. Here the CDR3 reads CSAIRWGAGSYEQYF. CDR3 DNA: TGCAGTGCTATACGTTGGGGGGCGGGCTCCTACGAGCAGTACTTC.

V is TRBV5-5 and J is TRBJ2-7; 7 nucleotides agree with TRBD1. CDR3 length equals 15 residues. The junction had 10 bases not matched to a gene; V was cut back by 2 bases and J by 5 bases. CDR1 is SGHKS and CDR2 is YYEKEE in the germline V gene (reference sequence). The CDR3 nucleotides are TGTGCCAGCAGCTTACAAACAGGGGTCCTCCACGAGCAGTACTTC. Protein product: CASSLQTGVLHEQYF.

Only a few counts were recorded for this clonotype. CDR3 sequence: CASSYWTGNSGEQYF. The CDR3 region has the DNA TGTGCCAGCAGTTACTGGACAGGGAATTCCGGCGAGCAGTACTTC. The J gene is TRBJ2-7, the V gene TRBV6-2 or TRBV6-3, with 8 bases lining up with TRBD1. J lost 6 bases, V lost 1 base, and 8 bases had no gene match. The CDR3 consists of 15 residues. Germline values: CDR1 MNHEY, CDR2 SVGEGT.

A single count supports this clonotype. The genes are TRBV5-1 and TRBJ2-7, with 11 bases identical to TRBD1. V dropped 2 bases and J dropped 3; count of bases not matched to a gene: 7. Germline assignment: CDR1 SGHRS and CDR2 YFSETQ. The CDR3 sequence is 16 residues long. This CDR3 is CASSFRLGQGVYEQYF. The CDR3 nucleotides are TGCGCCAGCAGCTTTCGCTTGGGACAGGGGGTCTACGAGCAGTACTTC.